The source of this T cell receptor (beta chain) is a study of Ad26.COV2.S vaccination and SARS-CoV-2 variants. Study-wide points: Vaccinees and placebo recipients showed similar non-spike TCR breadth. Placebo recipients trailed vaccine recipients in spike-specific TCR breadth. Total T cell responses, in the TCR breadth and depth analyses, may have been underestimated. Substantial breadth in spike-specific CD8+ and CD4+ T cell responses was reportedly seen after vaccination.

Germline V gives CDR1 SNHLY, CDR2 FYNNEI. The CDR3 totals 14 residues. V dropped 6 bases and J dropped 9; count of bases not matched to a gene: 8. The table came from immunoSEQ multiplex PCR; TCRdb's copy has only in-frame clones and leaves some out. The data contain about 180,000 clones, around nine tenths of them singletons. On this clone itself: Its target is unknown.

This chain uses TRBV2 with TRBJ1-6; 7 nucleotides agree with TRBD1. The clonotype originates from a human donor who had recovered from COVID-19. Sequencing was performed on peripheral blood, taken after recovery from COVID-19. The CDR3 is CASSEDRFSSPLHF. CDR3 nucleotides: TGTGCCAGCAGCGAGGACAGGTTCAGTTCACCCCTCCACTTT.